One sample yielded the 24 T cell receptor beta chains listed below, sequenced in a study of blood T cells in healthy people across ages. A second PCR of roughly 7 to 11 cycles used a sample-barcoded 5' primer and a J-beta primer mix. Using its own MiXCR run on the 5' RACE reads, TCRdb lists one record per CDR3 protein. The data hold about 1.6 million distinct CDR3 sequences, with about 31% observed a single time. The sample consisted of blood. The receptor set was obtained from a woman younger than 45 in good health.

The chain recombines TRBV6-2 or TRBV6-3 with TRBJ1-1; no definite D call. V dropped 7 bases and J dropped 0 bases, with 9 bases sitting between them. This CDR3 has 13 amino acids. CDR1 MNHEY and CDR2 SVGEGT come from the germline V gene. Here the CDR3 reads CASKSSMNTEAFF. The CDR3 DNA reads as TGTGCCAGCAAAAGTTCTATGAACACTGAAGCTTTCTTT.

About this clonotype itself: A much larger clone differs from this one at a single base, so this may be a read error. This chain joins TRBV12-3 or TRBV12-4 and TRBJ2-5; D may be TRBD2 (7 bases). V dropped 5 bases and J dropped 5 bases, with 18 bases sitting between them. This CDR3 region has 15 residues. The CDR3: CASSGLVGGPETQYF. CDR3 nucleotide sequence: TGTGCCAGCAGTGGGCTAGTGGGGGGGCCGGAGACCCAGTACTTC.

V and J are TRBV7-9 and TRBJ1-2, with D unclear. The CDR3 length is 14 residues. The germline V gene encodes CDR1 SEHNR and CDR2 FQNEAQ (reference sequence). The ends were cut back, 2 bases at V and 6 bases at J, with 13 bases in the middle. DNA for the CDR3: TGTGCCAGCAGCTTACCAAGGACGGCTGATGGCTACACCTTC. Amino acids: CASSLPRTADGYTF.

This clonotype has ten or more counts. The gene calls are TRBV13 and TRBJ2-3; 11 bases are shared with TRBD2. CDR1 and CDR2 (germline): PRHDT, FYEKMQ (reference sequence). The V gene end was trimmed by 2 bases and the J gene end by 5 bases; junction bases not matched to a gene: 12. The CDR3 runs 18 residues. The CDR3 loop reads CASSLQLAGELAVDTQYF. The CDR3 DNA is TGTGCCAGCAGCTTACAACTAGCGGGAGAACTGGCAGTAGATACGCAGTATTTT.

In this sample, this clonotype turned up a few times. The genes are TRBV3-1 and TRBJ2-7; TRBD2 matches 7 bases. V dropped 0 bases and J dropped 3; count of bases not matched to a gene: 5. CDR1 is LGHDT and CDR2 is YNNKEL in the germline V gene (reference sequence). This CDR3 comprises 15 residues. CDR3 region: CASSQDGGRGYEQYF. The DNA for the CDR3 is TGTGCCAGCAGCCAAGATGGAGGGAGGGGCTACGAGCAGTACTTC.

This chain joins TRBV20-1 and TRBJ1-2; D might be TRBD1 (5 bases). V lost 1 base to trimming and J lost 4 bases, with 10 bases between them. This CDR3 has 13 residues. Germline V gives CDR1 DFQATT, CDR2 SNEGSKA (reference sequence). The CDR3 loop is CSARVGDPYGYTF. The CDR3 DNA is TGCAGTGCTAGAGTGGGGGACCCCTATGGCTACACCTTC.

This clonotype was seen only once. This chain joins TRBV7-9 and TRBJ2-7; 14 nucleotides line up with TRBD2. CDR1 SEHNR and CDR2 FQNEAQ come from the germline V gene (reference sequence). The CDR3 has 16 residues. V lost 5 bases, J lost 2 bases, and 5 bases stayed unmatched. This chain's CDR3 is CASSPRTSGRPYEQYF. CDR3 DNA: TGTGCCAGCAGCCCCAGGACTAGCGGGAGGCCCTACGAGCAGTACTTC.

CDR3 loop: CASSLLDYTDTQYF. Written as DNA, the CDR3 is TGTGCCAGCAGTTTATTGGACTACACAGATACGCAGTATTTT. The genes are TRBV27 and TRBJ2-3; weak D call: TRBD2 (6 bases). Germline CDR1 is MNHEY and CDR2 is SMNVEV (reference sequence). The CDR3 runs to 14 residues. V was clipped by 1 base and J by 2 bases, with 7 bases between them.

V usage is TRBV12-5 and J usage is TRBJ2-1; either TRBD1 or TRBD2 may fit D (6 bases each). Trimming pared 9 bases from V and 7 bases from J, leaving 16 bases between. CDR3 length equals 13 residues. Germline assignment: CDR1 LGHNT and CDR2 FRNRAP. The CDR3 loop is CARGGEGVNEQFF. The CDR3, as DNA: TGTGCTAGGGGGGGCGAGGGGGTTAATGAGCAGTTCTTC.

This clonotype has a single count. The V and J genes are TRBV20-1 and TRBJ2-7; TRBD2 matches 8 bases. CDR3 length: 14 amino acids. CDR1 is DFQATT and CDR2 is SNEGSKA in the germline V gene (reference sequence). V lost 1 base and J lost 2; bases outside the gene matches: 4. The CDR3 region is CSARVERGPYEQYF. In nucleotides, the CDR3 is TGCAGTGCTAGAGTTGAGCGGGGGCCCTACGAGCAGTACTTC.

V gene TRBV6-1 combines with J gene TRBJ2-7, with no clear D. The CDR3 loop spans 15 amino acids. The V and J ends lost 8 bases and 2 bases respectively, with 19 bases between them. From germline, CDR1 is MNHNS and CDR2 SASEGT. The CDR3 nucleotides are TGTGCCAGCTATGATTTCGGTGCAGTGCCCTACGAGCAGTACTTC. This codes for CASYDFGAVPYEQYF.

V usage is TRBV11-2 and J usage is TRBJ2-1; the match to TRBD2 covers 11 bases. J lost 15 bases, V lost 1 base, and 11 bases had no gene match. This CDR3 is built from 15 residues. CDR1 SGHAT and CDR2 FQNNGV come from the germline V gene. CDR3 region: CASSLVGTSGPSRFF. CDR3 in DNA: TGTGCCAGCAGCTTAGTTGGGACTAGCGGACCGAGTCGGTTCTTC.

This clonotype has only a few counts. The CDR3 loop reads CASSIGQKEKLFF. In DNA form, the CDR3 reads TGTGCCAGCAGTATCGGGCAAAAGGAAAAACTGTTTTTT. The V call is TRBV6-1, the J call TRBJ1-4; no definite D call. Germline V gene lookup returns CDR1 MNHNS and CDR2 SASEGT. CDR3 size: 13 residues. With 5 bases removed from V and 8 bases from J, the gap between germline ends came to 12 bases.

This chain links TRBV20-1 with TRBJ2-1, with D maybe TRBD2 (6 bases). The germline V gene encodes CDR1 DFQATT and CDR2 SNEGSKA (reference sequence). This CDR3 has 15 amino acids. V lost 2 bases to trimming and J lost 6 bases, with 17 bases between them. The CDR3 DNA is TGCAGTGCTAGAAGTCTAGTTAGCGGAAGCAATGAGCAGTTCTTC. It translates to CSARSLVSGSNEQFF.

This clonotype was counted only a few times. This chain links TRBV20-1 with TRBJ2-7; either TRBD1 or TRBD2 may fit D (5 bases each). This CDR3 spans 13 amino acids. The germline V and J ends were trimmed by 3 bases and 7 bases, with 16 bases remaining between them. CDR1 is DFQATT and CDR2 is SNEGSKA in the germline V gene (reference sequence). DNA for the CDR3: TGCAGTGCTAGCCGGCAGGGAGCTTGGGAGCAGTACTTC. It codes for CSASRQGAWEQYF.

The chain combines TRBV6-6 with TRBJ2-1; no reliable D call. Germline assignment: CDR1 MNHNY and CDR2 SVGAGI (reference sequence). The CDR3 totals 13 residues. The germline V and J ends were trimmed by 0 bases and 7 bases, with 7 bases remaining between them. CDR3 nucleotide sequence: TGTGCCAGCAGTTACTCGAAGGAGAATGAGCAGTTCTTC. As protein: CASSYSKENEQFF.

This clonotype occurred a few times. The rearrangement joins TRBV5-6 to TRBJ2-5; D possibly corresponds to TRBD2 (6 bases). The CDR3 consists of 14 residues. Deletions cut 0 bases from V and 5 bases from J, with 11 bases between. Germline CDR1 SGHDT, CDR2 YYEEEE. This CDR3 is CASSLAGVIETQYF. Written as DNA, the CDR3 is TGTGCCAGCAGCTTGGCGGGGGTCATCGAGACCCAGTACTTC. The full variable domain, its missing parts supplied by reference TRBV5-6 and TRBJ2-5, is DAGVTQSPTHLIKTRGQQVTLRCSPKSGHDTVSWYQQALGQGPQFIFQYYEEEERQRGNFPDRFSGHQFPNYSSELNVNALLLGDSALYLCASSLAGVIETQYFGPGTRLLVL.

The chain links TRBV30 to TRBJ2-4; a possible D gene is TRBD2 (6 bases). The DNA end lines up better with TRBJ2-7; the J call may be wrong. This CDR3 has 14 residues. Germline V CDR1 and CDR2: GTSNPN, SVGIG (reference sequence). The CDR3 DNA sequence: TGTGCCTGGAACCAACCGGGACTTGCCTACGAGCAGTACTTC. It yields the protein CAWNQPGLAYEQYF.

At least ten counts were recorded for this clonotype. The J gene is TRBJ1-2, the V gene TRBV29-1; a weak D match, TRBD1 (6 bases). Germline V lookup: CDR1 SQVTM, CDR2 ANQGSEA. The CDR3 covers 15 residues. Deletions cut 0 bases from V and 0 bases from J, with 11 bases between. For the CDR3, the DNA is TGCAGCGTTGAAGAGGGCAGGGGCGCTAACTATGGCTACACCTTC. This encodes CSVEEGRGANYGYTF.

This rearrangement joins TRBV15 to TRBJ1-1; TRBD1 is a possible D gene (5 bases). The CDR3 runs to 14 residues. With 7 bases removed from V and 0 bases from J, the gap between germline ends came to 12 bases. Per germline, CDR1 LNHNV and CDR2 YYDKDF (reference sequence). CDR3 region: CATKTREMNTEAFF. CDR3 nucleotide sequence: TGTGCCACCAAAACCAGGGAAATGAACACTGAAGCTTTCTTT.

This clonotype was seen a few times. The V and J genes are TRBV3-1 and TRBJ2-3; TRBD1 or TRBD2 may be the D gene (5 bases each). The CDR3 covers 15 residues. Germline CDR1 LGHDT, CDR2 YNNKEL (reference sequence). V was clipped by 4 bases and J by 0 bases, with 11 bases between them. The CDR3 sequence is CASSRDPTSTDTQYF. The CDR3 DNA follows: TGTGCCAGCAGCCGGGACCCTACCAGCACAGATACGCAGTATTTT.

J is TRBJ2-7 and V is TRBV4-2; D is tentatively TRBD1 or TRBD2 (5 bases each). Trimming shortened V by 0 bases and J by 3 bases, and 24 bases separated the two germline ends. CDR1 is LGHNA and CDR2 is YNFKEQ in the germline V gene. This CDR3 region has 19 residues. The CDR3 DNA follows: TGTGCCAGCAGCCAAGAGCCCCAAGCGGAAGATCTAGGACACTACGAGCAGTACTTC. Protein sequence: CASSQEPQAEDLGHYEQYF.

V is TRBV11-1 and J is TRBJ2-3; possibly TRBD2 for D (5 bases). There are 14 residues in the CDR3. Germline V gene lookup returns CDR1 SGHAT and CDR2 FQDESV (reference sequence). V was clipped by 5 bases and J by 4 bases, with 13 bases between them. CDR3 region: CASSPEYSADTQYF. The DNA of the CDR3 is TGTGCCAGCAGCCCAGAATATAGCGCAGATACGCAGTATTTT.

The chain links TRBV20-1 to TRBJ2-3; D might be TRBD2 (6 bases). CDR3 length: 16 amino acids. Germline assignment: CDR1 DFQATT and CDR2 SNEGSKA (reference sequence). The CDR3: CSLLRMGGTGADTQYF. The CDR3, as DNA: TGCAGCCTCCTCCGGATGGGCGGGACCGGGGCAGATACGCAGTATTTT.